This entry describes one T cell receptor (beta chain). The antigen is undetermined. This record comes from a study of OX40 agonist ivuxolimab in advanced cancers. Study overall: Allowance was made for prior anti-PD-1, anti-PD-L1 or anti-CTLA-4 therapy, and roughly 40% had some. Overall study results and limits: Partial responders treated at 0.1-3.0 mg/kg exhibited clonal expansion among the lowest measured. On average, CD8+ T cells had more expanded clones than CD4+.

Trimming took off 6 bases at V and 7 bases at J, with 13 bases between the two ends. This CDR3 spans 11 amino acids. In germline, CDR1 is DFQATT, CDR2 SNEGSKA (reference sequence). Clones were read by immunoSEQ multiplex PCR, and TCRdb kept only the in-frame ones, dropping some. The table records 57,000 or so clones, about four fifths of them present only once. The chain has TRBV20-1 and TRBJ2-7, with TRBD2 as a possible D gene (7 bases). The specimen was CD4+ or CD8+ T cells sorted from blood, collected in a trial of the OX40 agonist ivuxolimab. This TCR came from an adult with an advanced solid tumor such as melanoma, head and neck, liver or kidney cancer. The CDR3 loop is CSAGGLWEQYF. CDR3 DNA: TGCAGTGCGGGGGGGCTCTGGGAGCAGTACTTC.